This T cell receptor beta chain derives from a study of cytomegalovirus exposure and HLA in healthy donors. Study conclusions and caveats: Per a prior analysis, the majority of TCR beta V segments were productive roughly 87% or roughly 30% of the time. TRBV6-2, TRBV6-3 and some other V segments were unresolvable in 87-base-pair reads. Analyzed later, association rates of TCRs varied across HLA loci, with DRB1 most and HLA-C fewest. At a 0.05 false discovery rate, a later analysis found approximately 17,000 TCR beta sequences to be associated with HLA alleles.

Germline-derived CDR1 and CDR2 are MNHEY and SVGAGI. Trimming removed 2 bases from V and 6 bases from J, with 13 bases in between. The CDR3 contains 14 residues. PCR primers comprised 60 Vbeta and 13 Jbeta primers. Some clones are missing from TCRdb's copy, which holds only in-frame ones; the method was immunoSEQ multiplex PCR. This repertoire shows under 200,000 clones, around 78% found once; its top ten account for about 2.9%. Of note for this clone: Its antigen is still unknown.

The chain has TRBV6-5 and TRBJ1-2; D gene unclear. The receptor comes from a woman aged 45-59 years in good health and CMV-seropositive. The sequenced sample was PBMCs. The CDR3 nucleotides are TGTGCCAGCAGTTACCGTAATGGGCCCAATGGCTACACCTTC. Translation: CASSYRNGPNGYTF.